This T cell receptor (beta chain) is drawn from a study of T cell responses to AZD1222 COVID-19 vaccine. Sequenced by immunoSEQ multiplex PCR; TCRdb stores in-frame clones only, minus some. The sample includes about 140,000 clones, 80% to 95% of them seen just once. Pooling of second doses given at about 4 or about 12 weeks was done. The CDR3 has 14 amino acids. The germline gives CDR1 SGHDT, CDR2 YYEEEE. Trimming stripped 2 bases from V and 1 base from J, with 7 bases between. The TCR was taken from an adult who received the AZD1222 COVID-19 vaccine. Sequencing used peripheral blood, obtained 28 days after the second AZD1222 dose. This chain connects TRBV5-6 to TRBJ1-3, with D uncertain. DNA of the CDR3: TGTGCCAGCAGCTTTGATGATTCTGGAAACACCATATATTTT. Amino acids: CASSFDDSGNTIYF. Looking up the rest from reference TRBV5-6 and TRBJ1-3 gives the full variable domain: DAGVTQSPTHLIKTRGQQVTLRCSPKSGHDTVSWYQQALGQGPQFIFQYYEEEERQRGNFPDRFSGHQFPNYSSELNVNALLLGDSALYLCASSFDDSGNTIYFGEGSWLTVV.